These T cell receptor beta chains were read from a single sample in a study of blood T cell repertoires in COVID-19. Using immunoSEQ multiplex PCR, the repertoire was profiled, and TCRdb retains in-frame clones only, with some absent. The sample lists about 360,000 clones, about 86% seen once, with 7.1% in the top ten. The sequencing sample was made of peripheral blood. The receptors were gathered from a woman in her sixties with COVID-19, enrolled during active disease. The CDR3 runs from the conserved cysteine through the conserved F or W. A D gene is named only where the DNA matches it firmly. A clone size is listed for some rows: how often the clone was seen (once, few, many), or a class if it is expanded.

D gene	clone size	V gene	J gene	CDR3 DNA	CDR3 protein
TRBD1	once	TRBV29-1	TRBJ1-1	TGCAGCGCGACGACAGGGTTCATAACTGAAGCTTTCTTT	CSATTGFITEAFF
.	.	TRBV9	TRBJ1-2	TGTGCCAGCAGCGTAGTAGGGGCCTCCTATGGCTACACCTTC	CASSVVGASYGYTF
TRBD1	.	TRBV5-1	TRBJ1-4	TGCGCCAGCAGCTCCCGACCAGGGGGAAGTAATGAAAAACTGTTTTTT	CASSSRPGGSNEKLFF
TRBD2	once	TRBV12-5	TRBJ2-7	TGTGCTAGTGGTTCCCCCCTCGCGGGGGCCTACGAGCAGTACTTC	CASGSPLAGAYEQYF
TRBD2	.	TRBV5-4	TRBJ2-3	TGTGCCAGCAGCCTTGCTCGGGGGGGCGGAACAGATACGCAGTATTTT	CASSLARGGGTDTQYF
.	.	TRBV6-1	TRBJ1-2	TGTGCCAGCAGTGAACGAGTGGGGCAGCCCGGCTACACCTTC	CASSERVGQPGYTF
.	many	TRBV7-9	TRBJ2-5	TGTGCCAGCAGCTCCATGGCTGAGACCCAGTACTTC	CASSSMAETQYF
.	.	TRBV7-9	TRBJ1-1	TGTGCCAGCAGCTTACAAACGGGGAACACTGAAGCTTTCTTT	CASSLQTGNTEAFF
.	.	TRBV7-2	TRBJ1-2	TGTGCCAGCAGCTTAGAGGCAGGAAACTATGGCTACACCTTC	CASSLEAGNYGYTF
.	.	TRBV25-1	TRBJ1-1	TGTGCCAGCAGTGACCAGACAGGGAACACTGAAGCTTTCTTT	CASSDQTGNTEAFF
TRBD2	.	TRBV3-1/TRBV3-2	TRBJ2-2	TGTGCCAGCAGAGTTAGCGGGGCGAACTCCGGGGAGCTGTTTTTT	CASRVSGANSGELFF
TRBD2	once	TRBV11-2	TRBJ2-1	TGTGCCAGCAGCTCATATAGCGGGGGGGCCACCAATGAGCAGTTCTTC	CASSSYSGGATNEQFF
.	.	TRBV12-5	TRBJ2-7	TGTGCTAGTGGCCTCGAGCAGTACTTC	CASGLEQYF
TRBD1	.	TRBV30	TRBJ1-4	TGTGCCTGGAATCCGACAGGGATTAGGGAAAAACTGTTTTTT	CAWNPTGIREKLFF
.	.	TRBV2	TRBJ1-2	TGTGCCAGCCGTAATCGGGAAATGAATGGCTACACCTTC	CASRNREMNGYTF
.	.	TRBV3-1/TRBV3-2	TRBJ2-3	TGTGCCAGCAGCCGACAGTTCGGCTACCCTAGCACAGATACGCAGTATTTT	CASSRQFGYPSTDTQYF
TRBD2	.	TRBV29-1	TRBJ2-1	TGCAGCTCTGGGGTCCCGGCTAGCGGGGGCTCCTACAATGAGCAGTTCTTC	CSSGVPASGGSYNEQFF
TRBD2	.	TRBV5-4	TRBJ2-5	TGTGCCAGCAGCTGGAGCGGGGGGCAGGGAGAGACCCAGTACTTC	CASSWSGGQGETQYF